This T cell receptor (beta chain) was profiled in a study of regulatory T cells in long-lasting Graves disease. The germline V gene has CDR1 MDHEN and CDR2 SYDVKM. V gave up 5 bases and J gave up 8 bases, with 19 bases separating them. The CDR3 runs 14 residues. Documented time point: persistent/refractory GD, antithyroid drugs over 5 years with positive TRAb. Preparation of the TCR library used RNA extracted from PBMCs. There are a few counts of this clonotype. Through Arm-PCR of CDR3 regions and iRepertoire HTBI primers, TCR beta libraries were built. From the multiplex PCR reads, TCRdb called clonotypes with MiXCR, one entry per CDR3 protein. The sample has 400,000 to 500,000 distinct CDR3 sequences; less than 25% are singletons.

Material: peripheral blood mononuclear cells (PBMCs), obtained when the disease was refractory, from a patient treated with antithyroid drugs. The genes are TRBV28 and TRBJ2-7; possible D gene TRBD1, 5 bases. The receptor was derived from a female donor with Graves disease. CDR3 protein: CASSDHIQVVQQYF. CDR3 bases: TGTGCCAGCAGTGATCATATACAGGTCGTCCAGCAGTACTTC.